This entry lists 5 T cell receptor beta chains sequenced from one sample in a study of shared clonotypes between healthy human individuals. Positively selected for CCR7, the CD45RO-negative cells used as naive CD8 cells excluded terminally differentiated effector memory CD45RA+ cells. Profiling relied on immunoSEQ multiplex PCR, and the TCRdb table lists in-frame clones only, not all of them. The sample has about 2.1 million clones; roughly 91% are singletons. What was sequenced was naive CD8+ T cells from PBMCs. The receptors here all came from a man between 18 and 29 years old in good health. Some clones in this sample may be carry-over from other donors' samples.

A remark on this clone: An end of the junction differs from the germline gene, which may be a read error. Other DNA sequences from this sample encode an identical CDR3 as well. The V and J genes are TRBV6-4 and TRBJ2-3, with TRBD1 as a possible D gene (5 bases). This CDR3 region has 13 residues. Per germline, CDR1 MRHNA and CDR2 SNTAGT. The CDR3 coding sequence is TGTGCCAGCAGTGATAGGGGCACGGATACGCAGTATTTT. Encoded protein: CASSDRGTDTQYF.

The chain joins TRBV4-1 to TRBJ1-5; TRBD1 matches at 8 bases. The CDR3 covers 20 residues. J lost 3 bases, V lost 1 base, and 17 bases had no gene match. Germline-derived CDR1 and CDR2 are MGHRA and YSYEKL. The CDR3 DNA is TGCGCCAGCAGCCAAGTCGTGGACAGGGAAATCCAGGCCAACAATCAGCCCCAGCATTTT. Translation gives CASSQVVDREIQANNQPQHF.

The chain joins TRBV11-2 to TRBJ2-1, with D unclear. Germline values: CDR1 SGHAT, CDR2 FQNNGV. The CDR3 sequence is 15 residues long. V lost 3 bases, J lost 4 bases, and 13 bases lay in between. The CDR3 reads CASSFGRRQYNEQFF. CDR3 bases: TGTGCCAGCAGCTTTGGGCGAAGACAATACAATGAGCAGTTCTTC.

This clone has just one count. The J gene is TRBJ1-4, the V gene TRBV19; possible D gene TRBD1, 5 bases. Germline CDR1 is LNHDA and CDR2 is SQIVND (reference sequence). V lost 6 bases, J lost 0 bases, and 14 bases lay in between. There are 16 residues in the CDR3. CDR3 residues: CASSPTGDSTNEKLFF. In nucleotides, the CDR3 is TGTGCCAGTAGCCCCACGGGGGATTCAACTAATGAAAAACTGTTTTTT.

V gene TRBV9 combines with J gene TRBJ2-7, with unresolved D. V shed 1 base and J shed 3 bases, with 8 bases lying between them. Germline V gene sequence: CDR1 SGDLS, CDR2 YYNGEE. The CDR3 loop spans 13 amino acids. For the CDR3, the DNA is TGTGCCAGCAGCGTACACCCGAACTACGAGCAGTACTTC. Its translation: CASSVHPNYEQYF. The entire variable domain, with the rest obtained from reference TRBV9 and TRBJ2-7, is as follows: DSGVTQTPKHLITATGQRVTLRCSPRSGDLSVYWYQQSLDQGLQFLIQYYNGEERAKGNILERFSAQQFPDLHSELNLSSLELGDSALYFCASSVHPNYEQYFGPGTRLTVT.